This T cell receptor (beta chain) was captured by sequencing in a study of cytomegalovirus exposure and HLA in healthy donors. Points from the study as a whole: The majority of CMV-associated TCR beta chains were reported as apparently HLA-restricted in a later analysis.

The PCR had 60 Vbeta and 13 Jbeta primers. TCRdb's copy holds only in-frame clones and misses some; the assay was immunoSEQ multiplex PCR. The repertoire holds 100,000 or so clones, with around 72% as singletons. With regard to this clone: Its specificity is unknown.

The CDR3 runs to 14 residues. Germline CDR1 reads SGDLS; CDR2 reads YYNGEE. V was shortened by 2 bases and J by 6 bases, with 11 bases between the two germline ends. This rearrangement joins TRBV9 to TRBJ1-4; possibly TRBD1 for D (6 bases). This TCR came from a male donor in good health and CMV-seropositive. Material for sequencing was PBMCs. The CDR3 DNA reads TGTGCCAGCAGCGTGCTGGGGGCAGATGAAAAACTGTTTTTT. This gives the protein CASSVLGADEKLFF.